The 21 T cell receptor beta chains below all came from one sample that was sequenced in a study of blood T cells in healthy people across ages. It was with a sample-barcoded 5' primer and a J-beta primer mix that a second PCR of roughly 6 to 12 cycles was run. One entry per CDR3 protein results from TCRdb running MiXCR on the 5' RACE reads. Here the sample spans about 680,000 distinct CDR3 sequences, over 45% being singletons. The sequenced material came from blood. All receptors derive from a woman aged 55-75 years in good health.

This clonotype showed up just a few times. This chain connects TRBV28 to TRBJ2-1; D is undetermined. Trimming removed 1 base at V and 9 bases at J, with 7 bases between. The length of the CDR3 is 12 residues. Looked up from germline, CDR1 is MDHEN and CDR2 is SYDVKM. The CDR3 DNA reads TGTGCCAGCAGTTTATCCGTTAGTGAGCAGTTCTTC. Its translation is CASSLSVSEQFF.

There are many counts of this clonotype. The rearrangement joins TRBV15 to TRBJ2-1; D tentatively reads TRBD1 or TRBD2 (5 bases each). V was pared by 1 base and J by 0 bases, with 7 bases between. The CDR3 sequence is 15 residues long. Germline CDR1 and CDR2: LNHNV and YYDKDF (reference sequence). Here the CDR3 DNA reads TGTGCCACCAGCAGAGCTGGGGGCTCCTACAATGAGCAGTTCTTC. Protein sequence: CATSRAGGSYNEQFF.

V usage is TRBV9 and J usage is TRBJ2-4, with 8 bases that match TRBD1. There are 14 residues in the CDR3. Unmatched junction bases numbered 8, after V lost 4 bases and J lost 8 bases. CDR1 is SGDLS, CDR2 YYNGEE, per germline. The CDR3 DNA is TGTGCCAGCAGCACCGACGGACAGGGACACATTCAGTACTTC. Its protein product is CASSTDGQGHIQYF.

The CDR3 nucleotides read TGCGCCAGCAGGTTTACGGCTAGCACAGATACGCAGCATTTT. It encodes CASRFTASTDTQHF. The chain uses TRBV5-1 and TRBJ2-3; unclear D gene. The end of the DNA aligns better with TRBJ1-5, so the J call may be wrong. The CDR3 is made up of 14 amino acids. Germline-derived CDR1 and CDR2 are SGHRS and YFSETQ.

The rearrangement uses TRBV7-9 and TRBJ2-3, with TRBD2 identical over 7 bases. The V gene end was trimmed by 1 base and the J gene end by 3 bases; junction bases not matched to a gene: 7. The CDR3 runs 16 residues. Germline values: CDR1 SEHNR, CDR2 FQNEAQ (reference sequence). In nucleotides, the CDR3 is TGTGCCAGCAGCTTAGGTCGGGCGGGAGTAACAGATACGCAGTATTTT. It yields the protein CASSLGRAGVTDTQYF.

The chain joins TRBV25-1 to TRBJ2-7, with D unresolved. Trimming removed 7 bases from V and 3 bases from J, with 10 bases in between. The germline CDR1 and CDR2 sequences are MGHDK and SYGVNS. The CDR3 is 12 amino acids. The CDR3 protein is CASKGLSYEQYF. For the CDR3, the DNA is TGTGCCAGCAAAGGGTTGAGCTACGAGCAGTACTTC.

Only a few counts were recorded for this clonotype. The chain uses TRBV4-2 and TRBJ2-7, with D unresolved. The CDR3 length is 15 residues. V was cut by 1 base and J by 3 bases, with 13 bases left in between. CDR1 is LGHNA, CDR2 YNFKEQ, per germline. CDR3 region: CASSQVGLQRYEQYF. As DNA, the CDR3 is TGTGCCAGCAGCCAAGTAGGGTTACAGCGCTACGAGCAGTACTTC.

This chain joins TRBV5-4 and TRBJ1-6; 10 bases line up with TRBD1. The CDR3 loop spans 15 amino acids. The ends lost 4 bases at V and 8 bases at J; junction bases unmatched: 6. CDR1 SGHNT and CDR2 YYREEE come from the germline V gene (reference sequence). The CDR3: CASSRGQGRDSPLHF. CDR3 coding DNA: TGTGCCAGCAGCCGGGGACAGGGGAGAGATTCACCCCTCCACTTT.

The CDR3 DNA reads as TGTGCCAGTAGTATGGGACAGGGGTCCAACAAGCAGTTCTTC. Translated: CASSMGQGSNKQFF. This sequence joins TRBV19 and TRBJ2-1, with TRBD1 matching over 10 bases. With 3 bases clipped from V and 11 bases from J, the junction kept 7 bases outside the gene matches. Looked up from germline, CDR1 is LNHDA and CDR2 is SQIVND (reference sequence). This CDR3 is built from 14 residues.

As DNA, the CDR3 is TGTGCCAGCAGCTTAACCGGGACTAGCCCAACAGATACGCAGTATTTT. This sequence encodes CASSLTGTSPTDTQYF. V gene TRBV7-3 combines with J gene TRBJ2-3; 9 nucleotides align to TRBD2. The V segment lost 0 bases and the J segment 3 bases; nucleotides outside the gene matches: 4. Per germline, CDR1 SGHTA and CDR2 FQGTGA. This CDR3 comprises 16 residues.

The chain employs TRBV5-1 and TRBJ2-5; D is unresolved. CDR1 and CDR2 from the germline V gene are SGHRS and YFSETQ. CDR3 length equals 15 residues. Trimming took 0 bases from V and 2 from J, leaving 11 bases between them. The CDR3 is CASSLVEFVQETQYF. DNA for the CDR3: TGCGCCAGCAGCTTGGTAGAGTTTGTTCAAGAGACCCAGTACTTC.

The sample holds many counts of this clonotype. The chain is built from TRBV20-1 and TRBJ1-2, with 9 bases matching TRBD1. V lost 3 bases, J lost 7 bases, and 9 bases stayed unmatched. This CDR3 spans 14 amino acids. Germline assignment: CDR1 DFQATT and CDR2 SNEGSKA (reference sequence). The CDR3 region is CSASPGQGTAGYTF. DNA for the CDR3: TGCAGTGCTAGTCCCGGACAGGGGACGGCTGGCTACACCTTC.

V usage is TRBV19 and J usage is TRBJ2-5, with TRBD2 matching 8 bases. The CDR3 sequence is 14 residues long. Trimming took 10 bases from V and 11 from J; bases not matched to a gene: 18. The germline gives CDR1 LNHDA, CDR2 SQIVND (reference sequence). CDR3 sequence reads: CATGGSVAGIGQYF. CDR3 sequence (DNA): TGTGCCACCGGGGGGTCGGTAGCGGGAATTGGGCAGTACTTC.

The count of this clonotype is one. This may arise from a read error, as a much more abundant clone is one base away. The chain links TRBV5-1 to TRBJ2-1; 9 nucleotides align to TRBD1. The tail of the sequence fits TRBJ2-7 better, so the J call may be wrong. Germline CDR1 SGHRS, CDR2 YFSETQ. The CDR3 sequence is 13 residues long. The CDR3 nucleotides read TGCGCCAGCAGCTTGGGGGACAGGGATGAGCAGTACTTC. Protein: CASSLGDRDEQYF.

In the case of this clonotype: Relative to the germline gene, one junction end is altered; a read error may explain this. The chain carries TRBV29-1 and TRBJ2-5, with TRBD1 identical over 7 bases. CDR1 and CDR2 from the germline V gene are SQVTM and ANQGSEA. The CDR3 runs 13 residues. In nucleotides, the CDR3 is TGCAGCGCTGAAGGTCAGGGGGACGAGACCCAGTACTTC. It codes for CSAEGQGDETQYF.

This clonotype showed up just a few times. The rearrangement links TRBV6-5 to TRBJ2-1; 10 nucleotides line up with TRBD2. CDR3 length equals 15 residues. The V gene's germline CDR1 is MNHEY and CDR2 SVGAGI. Germline trimming cut 6 bases from V and 3 bases from J; bases unmatched to any gene: 5. The CDR3 is CASSKAGGLYNEQFF. The CDR3 nucleotides are TGTGCCAGCAGCAAAGCGGGAGGGCTCTACAATGAGCAGTTCTTC.

The chain couples TRBV4-2 to TRBJ2-3; TRBD2 matches at 7 bases. The ends lost 2 bases at V and 0 bases at J; junction bases unmatched: 5. From germline, CDR1 is LGHNA and CDR2 YNFKEQ. The CDR3 length is 16 residues. CDR3 protein: CASSQYSGSSTDTQYF. DNA for the CDR3: TGTGCCAGCAGCCAATATAGCGGGTCTAGCACAGATACGCAGTATTTT.

This chain joins TRBV11-3 and TRBJ2-7; D possibly corresponds to TRBD2 (6 bases). With 4 bases removed from V and 0 bases from J, the gap between germline ends came to 13 bases. CDR3 size: 15 residues. CDR1 and CDR2 (germline): SGHNT, YENEEA. The CDR3 DNA reads as TGTGCCAGCAGCTCTCTTCTAGCGCCCTCCTACGAGCAGTACTTC. It yields the protein CASSSLLAPSYEQYF.

This chain links TRBV10-3 with TRBJ2-1; D is ambiguous. This CDR3 is 14 amino acids long. Germline CDR1 and CDR2: ENHRY and SYGVKD. Deletions cut 4 bases from V and 3 bases from J, with 10 bases between. The CDR3 spells CAISVQRSYNEQFF. The CDR3 coding sequence is TGTGCCATCAGTGTACAGAGAAGCTACAATGAGCAGTTCTTC.

The chain couples TRBV29-1 to TRBJ2-3; D ambiguous. V lost 2 bases and J 5 bases, leaving 5 bases between the germline ends. The CDR3 length is 11 residues. In germline, CDR1 is SQVTM, CDR2 ANQGSEA. CDR3 DNA: TGCAGCGTTGAAAATAGAGATACGCAGTATTTT. Protein sequence: CSVENRDTQYF.

This clonotype was counted a few times. The rearrangement links TRBV29-1 to TRBJ2-1, with TRBD1 matching 7 bases. Trimming cost V 3 bases and J 13 bases; bases outside gene matches: 9. The CDR3 loop spans 12 amino acids. The germline gives CDR1 SQVTM, CDR2 ANQGSEA. This CDR3 reads CSVDLDRAGQFF. The CDR3 region has the DNA TGCAGCGTTGACCTCGACAGGGCCGGTCAGTTCTTC.